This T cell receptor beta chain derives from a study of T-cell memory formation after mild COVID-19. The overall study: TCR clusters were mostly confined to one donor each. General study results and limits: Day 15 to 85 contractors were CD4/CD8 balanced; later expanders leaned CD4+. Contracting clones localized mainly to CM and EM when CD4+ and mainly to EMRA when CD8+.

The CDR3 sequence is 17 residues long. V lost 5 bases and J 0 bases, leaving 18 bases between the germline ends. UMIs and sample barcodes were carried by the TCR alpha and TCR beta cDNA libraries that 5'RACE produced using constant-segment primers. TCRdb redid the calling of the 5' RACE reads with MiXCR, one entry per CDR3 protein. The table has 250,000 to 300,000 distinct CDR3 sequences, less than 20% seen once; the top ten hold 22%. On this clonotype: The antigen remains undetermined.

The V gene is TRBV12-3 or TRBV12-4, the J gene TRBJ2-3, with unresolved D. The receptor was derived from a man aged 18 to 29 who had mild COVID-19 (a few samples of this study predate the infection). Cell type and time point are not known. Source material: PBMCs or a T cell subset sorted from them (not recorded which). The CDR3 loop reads CASSPTPSGTSTDTQYF. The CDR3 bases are TGTGCCAGCAGTCCCACCCCCTCAGGTACAAGCACAGATACGCAGTATTTT.